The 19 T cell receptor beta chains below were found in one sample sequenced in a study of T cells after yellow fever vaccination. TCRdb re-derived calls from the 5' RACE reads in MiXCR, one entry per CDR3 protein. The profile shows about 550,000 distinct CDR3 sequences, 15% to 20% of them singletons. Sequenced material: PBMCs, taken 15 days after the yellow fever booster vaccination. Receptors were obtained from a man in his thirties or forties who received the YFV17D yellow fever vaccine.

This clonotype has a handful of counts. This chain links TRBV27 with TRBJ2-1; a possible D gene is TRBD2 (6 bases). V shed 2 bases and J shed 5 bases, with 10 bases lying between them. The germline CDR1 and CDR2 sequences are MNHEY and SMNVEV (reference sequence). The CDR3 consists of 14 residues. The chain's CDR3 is CASSLAGMNNEQFF. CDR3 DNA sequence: TGTGCCAGCAGTTTAGCGGGGATGAACAATGAGCAGTTCTTC.

The CDR3, as DNA: TGTGCCAGCAGTTACTCGAGGCAGTTCAATCAGCCCCAGCATTTT. This codes for CASSYSRQFNQPQHF. V gene TRBV6-5 combines with J gene TRBJ1-5, with D uncertain. Germline CDR1 reads MNHEY; CDR2 reads SVGAGI. The V end lost 0 bases, the J end lost 3 bases, and 9 bases lay between the germline ends. This CDR3 region has 15 residues.

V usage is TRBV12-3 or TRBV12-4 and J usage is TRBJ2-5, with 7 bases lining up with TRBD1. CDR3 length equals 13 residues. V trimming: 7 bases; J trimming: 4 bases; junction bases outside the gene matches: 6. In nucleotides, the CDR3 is TGTGCCAGCAAAATACAGGGGTTAGAGACCCAGTACTTC. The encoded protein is CASKIQGLETQYF.

This chain's CDR3 is CATSDSRGLTYEQYF. The CDR3 DNA sequence: TGTGCCACCAGTGATTCCCGGGGCCTAACCTACGAGCAGTACTTC. The chain couples TRBV24-1 to TRBJ2-7; D may match TRBD1 or TRBD2 (5 bases each). V gave up 2 bases and J gave up 2 bases, with 12 bases separating them. Germline loops: CDR1 KGHDR, CDR2 SFDVKD. This CDR3 contains 15 residues.

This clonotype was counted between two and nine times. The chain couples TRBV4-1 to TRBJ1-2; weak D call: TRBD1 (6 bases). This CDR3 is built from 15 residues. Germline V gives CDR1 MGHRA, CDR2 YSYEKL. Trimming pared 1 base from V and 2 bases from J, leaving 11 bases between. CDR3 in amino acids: CASSQGPGTNYGYTF. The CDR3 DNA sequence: TGCGCCAGCAGCCAAGGCCCCGGGACAAACTATGGCTACACCTTC.

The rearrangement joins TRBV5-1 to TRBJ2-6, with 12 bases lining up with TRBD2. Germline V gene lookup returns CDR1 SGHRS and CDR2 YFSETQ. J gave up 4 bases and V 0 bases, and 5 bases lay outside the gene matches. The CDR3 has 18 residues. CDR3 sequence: CASSLGLAGAYGANVLTF. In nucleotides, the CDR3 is TGCGCCAGCAGCTTGGGACTAGCGGGAGCATACGGGGCCAACGTCCTGACTTTC.

CDR3 in amino acids: CSATGVWVEKLFF. The CDR3 DNA is TGCAGTGCTACAGGGGTGTGGGTTGAAAAACTGTTTTTT. The rearrangement joins TRBV20-1 to TRBJ1-4; weak D call: TRBD1 (6 bases). CDR3 length: 13 residues. V was trimmed by 4 bases and J by 7 bases, leaving 13 bases between them. CDR1 and CDR2 (germline): DFQATT, SNEGSKA (reference sequence).

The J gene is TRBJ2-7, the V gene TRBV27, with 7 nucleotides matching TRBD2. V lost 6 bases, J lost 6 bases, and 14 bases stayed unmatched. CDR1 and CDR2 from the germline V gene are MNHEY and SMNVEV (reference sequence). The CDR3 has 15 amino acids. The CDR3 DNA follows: TGTGCCAGCAGCGCACCGGGCGGGAGTTTTCGCGAGCAGTACTTC. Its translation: CASSAPGGSFREQYF.

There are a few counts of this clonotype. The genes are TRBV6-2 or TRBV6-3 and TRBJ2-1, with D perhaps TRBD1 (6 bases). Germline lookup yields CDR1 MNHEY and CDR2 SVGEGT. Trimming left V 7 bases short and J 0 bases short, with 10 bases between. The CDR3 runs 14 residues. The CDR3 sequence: CASMGTNSYNEQFF. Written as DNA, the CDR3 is TGTGCCAGCATGGGGACAAACTCCTACAATGAGCAGTTCTTC.

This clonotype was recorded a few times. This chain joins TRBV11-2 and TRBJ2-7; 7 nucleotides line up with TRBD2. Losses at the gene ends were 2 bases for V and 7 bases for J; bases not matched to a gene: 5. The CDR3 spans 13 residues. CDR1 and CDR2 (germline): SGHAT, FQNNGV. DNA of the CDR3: TGTGCCAGCAGCTTATGGCGGGAGAGGGAGCAGTACTTC. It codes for CASSLWREREQYF.

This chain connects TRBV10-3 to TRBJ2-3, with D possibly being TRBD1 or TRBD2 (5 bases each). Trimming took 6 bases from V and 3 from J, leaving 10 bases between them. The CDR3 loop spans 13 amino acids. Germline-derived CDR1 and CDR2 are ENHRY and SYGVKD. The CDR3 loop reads CAIRGDVTDTQYF. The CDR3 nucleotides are TGTGCCATCAGGGGGGACGTGACAGATACGCAGTATTTT.

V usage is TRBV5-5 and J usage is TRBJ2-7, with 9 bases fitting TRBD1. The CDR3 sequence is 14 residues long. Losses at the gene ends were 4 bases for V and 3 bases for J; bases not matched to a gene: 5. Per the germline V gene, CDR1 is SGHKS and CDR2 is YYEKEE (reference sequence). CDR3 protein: CASSVGGQGYEQYF. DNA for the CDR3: TGTGCCAGCAGCGTTGGGGGACAGGGCTACGAGCAGTACTTC. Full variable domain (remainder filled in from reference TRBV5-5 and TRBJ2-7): DAGVTQSPTHLIKTRGQQVTLRCSPISGHKSVSWYQQVLGQGPQFIFQYYEKEERGRGNFPDRFSARQFPNYSSELNVNALLLGDSALYLCASSVGGQGYEQYFGPGTRLTVT.

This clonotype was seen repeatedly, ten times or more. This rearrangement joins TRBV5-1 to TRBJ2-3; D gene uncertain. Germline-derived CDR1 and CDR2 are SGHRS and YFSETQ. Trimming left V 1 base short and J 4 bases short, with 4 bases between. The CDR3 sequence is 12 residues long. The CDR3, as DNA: TGCGCCAGCAGCTTGAGCTCAGATACGCAGTATTTT. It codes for CASSLSSDTQYF.

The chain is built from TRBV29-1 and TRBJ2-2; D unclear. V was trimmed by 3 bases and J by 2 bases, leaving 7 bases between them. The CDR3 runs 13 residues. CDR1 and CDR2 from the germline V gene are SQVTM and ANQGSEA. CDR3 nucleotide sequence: TGCAGCGTTGACCGTGGTAACACCGGGGAGCTGTTTTTT. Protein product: CSVDRGNTGELFF.

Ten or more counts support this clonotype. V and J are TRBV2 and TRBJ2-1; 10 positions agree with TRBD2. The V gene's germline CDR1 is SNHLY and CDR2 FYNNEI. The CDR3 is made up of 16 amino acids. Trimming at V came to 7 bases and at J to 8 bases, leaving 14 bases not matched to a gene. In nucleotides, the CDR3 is TGTGCCAGCATACGGTCCGGACTAGCGGTTCCGGATGAGCAGTTCTTC. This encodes CASIRSGLAVPDEQFF.

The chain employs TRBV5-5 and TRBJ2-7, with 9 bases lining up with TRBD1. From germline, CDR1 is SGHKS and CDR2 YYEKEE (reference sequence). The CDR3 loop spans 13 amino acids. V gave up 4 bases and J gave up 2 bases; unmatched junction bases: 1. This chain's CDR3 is CASSGTGPYEQYF. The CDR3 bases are TGTGCCAGCAGCGGGACAGGGCCCTACGAGCAGTACTTC.

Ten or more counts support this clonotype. The CDR3 protein is CASSLTGYNEQFF. CDR3 DNA sequence: TGTGCCAGCAGCCTCACCGGGTACAATGAGCAGTTCTTC. This chain connects TRBV7-2 to TRBJ2-1; the D is unclear. The CDR3 length is 13 residues. V lost 5 bases, J lost 4 bases, and 9 bases lay in between. Germline CDR1 is SGHTA and CDR2 is FQGNSA. The full variable domain, completed using reference TRBV7-2 and TRBJ2-1, is GAGVSQSPSNKVTEKGKDVELRCDPISGHTALYWYRQSLGQGLEFLIYFQGNSAPDKSGLPSDRFSAERTGGSVSTLTIQRTQQEDSAVYLCASSLTGYNEQFFGPGTRLTVL.

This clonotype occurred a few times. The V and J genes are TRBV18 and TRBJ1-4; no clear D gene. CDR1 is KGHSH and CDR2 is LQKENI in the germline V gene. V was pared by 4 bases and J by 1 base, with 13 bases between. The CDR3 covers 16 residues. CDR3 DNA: TGTGCCAGCTCACTACGCACTGTTCAAACTAATGAAAAACTGTTTTTT. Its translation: CASSLRTVQTNEKLFF.

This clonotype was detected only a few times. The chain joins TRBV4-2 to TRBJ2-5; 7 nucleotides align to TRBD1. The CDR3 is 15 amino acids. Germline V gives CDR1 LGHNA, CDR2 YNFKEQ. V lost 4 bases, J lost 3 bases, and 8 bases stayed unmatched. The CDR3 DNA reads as TGTGCCAGCAGCCGACAGGGTAGAGGGGAAGAGACCCAGTACTTC. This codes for CASSRQGRGEETQYF.